The 2 T cell receptor beta chains below were found in one sample sequenced in a study of vaccination and CD4 T cells after COVID-19. These receptors lack a known antigen. As for treatment: roughly 10-day PBMC culture with coronavirus spike peptide pools or control peptides (ViraFEST assay). The study sequenced cultured CD4+ T cell DNA using the Oncomine TCR Beta short-read assay. TCRdb reprocessed the PCR reads via MiXCR and lists one record per CDR3 protein. The sample includes around 20,000 distinct CDR3 sequences, about 42% seen only once; the top ten take about 26%. This sample comprised CD4+ T cells from blood, cultured in vitro, obtained before SARS-CoV-2 vaccination. These receptors were obtained from a human donor who received a COVID-19 vaccine.

The chain uses TRBV7-3 and TRBJ2-1; weak D call: TRBD2 (6 bases). V lost 5 bases and J lost 6, with 17 bases in between. CDR1 and CDR2 (germline): SGHTA, FQGTGA. The CDR3 has 15 amino acids. CDR3 in amino acids: CASSPGGGTRNEQFF. Here the CDR3 DNA reads TGTGCCAGCAGCCCCGGCGGAGGGACCCGCAATGAGCAGTTCTTC.

This clonotype was found a few times. The rearrangement joins TRBV12-3 or TRBV12-4 to TRBJ1-2; TRBD1 matches 8 bases. CDR3 size: 13 residues. Losses at the gene ends were 3 bases for V and 6 bases for J; bases not matched to a gene: 3. The CDR3 DNA sequence: TGTGCCAGCAGTTTCGACAGGGGAAATGGCTACACCTTC. It codes for CASSFDRGNGYTF.